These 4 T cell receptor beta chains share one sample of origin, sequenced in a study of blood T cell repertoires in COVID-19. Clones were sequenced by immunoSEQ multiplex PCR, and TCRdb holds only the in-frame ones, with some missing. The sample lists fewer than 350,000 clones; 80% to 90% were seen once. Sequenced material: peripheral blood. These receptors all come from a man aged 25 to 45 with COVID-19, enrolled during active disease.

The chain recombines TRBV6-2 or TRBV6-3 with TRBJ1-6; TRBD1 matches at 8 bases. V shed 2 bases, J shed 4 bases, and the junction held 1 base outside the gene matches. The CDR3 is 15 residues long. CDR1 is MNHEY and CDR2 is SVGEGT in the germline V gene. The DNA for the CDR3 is TGTGCCAGCAGTTACCGACAGGGGTATAATTCACCCCTCCACTTT. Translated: CASSYRQGYNSPLHF.

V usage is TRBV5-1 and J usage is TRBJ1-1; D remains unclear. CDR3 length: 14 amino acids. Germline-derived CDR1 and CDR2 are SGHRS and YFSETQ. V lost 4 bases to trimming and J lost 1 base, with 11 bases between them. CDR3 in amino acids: CASSPEFGNTEAFF. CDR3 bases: TGCGCCAGCAGCCCCGAGTTCGGGAACACTGAAGCTTTCTTT.

The DNA of the CDR3 is TGCAGTGCTAGAGTTTTTAAAGCTTTCTTT. Amino acids: CSARVFKAFF. This chain joins TRBV20-1 and TRBJ1-1; D is unresolved. V was pared by 1 base and J by 9 bases, with 6 bases between. The germline V gene has CDR1 DFQATT and CDR2 SNEGSKA (reference sequence). This CDR3 has 10 residues.

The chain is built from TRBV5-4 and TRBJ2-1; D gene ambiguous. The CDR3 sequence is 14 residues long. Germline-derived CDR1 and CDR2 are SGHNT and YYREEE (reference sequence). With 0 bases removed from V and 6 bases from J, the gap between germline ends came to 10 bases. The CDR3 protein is CASSLAFEFNEQFF. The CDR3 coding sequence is TGTGCCAGCAGCTTGGCGTTTGAGTTCAATGAGCAGTTCTTC.